Shown below are 27 T cell receptor beta chains from a single sample sequenced in a study of blood T cells in healthy people across ages. A second PCR of about 7 to 11 cycles used a sample-barcoded 5' primer and a J-beta primer mix. TCRdb recomputed calls from the 5' RACE reads with MiXCR, one row per CDR3 protein. The sample has hundreds of thousands of distinct CDR3 sequences; 35% to 60% are singletons. The sequencing sample was made of blood. The receptors were sampled from an elderly man in good health.

The chain employs TRBV10-1 and TRBJ2-2; the D gene is possibly TRBD1 (5 bases). Germline CDR1 and CDR2: WNHNN and SYGVQD (reference sequence). With 6 bases removed from V and 1 base from J, the gap between germline ends came to 6 bases. The CDR3 consists of 13 residues. Written as DNA, the CDR3 is TGCGCCAGCAGAACAGGGAACACCGGGGAGCTGTTTTTT. Amino acid sequence: CASRTGNTGELFF.

There are a few counts of this clonotype. V is TRBV20-1 and J is TRBJ2-3; 7 nucleotides agree with TRBD1. V was pared by 4 bases and J by 0 bases, with 4 bases of the junction left unmatched. CDR3 length: 14 residues. The germline CDR1 and CDR2 sequences are DFQATT and SNEGSKA (reference sequence). The CDR3 nucleotides are TGCAGTGCTACCCACAGGGGTAGCACAGATACGCAGTATTTT. As protein: CSATHRGSTDTQYF.

The sample holds a few counts of this clonotype. The chain is built from TRBV9 and TRBJ1-1, with D tentatively TRBD1 (5 bases). This CDR3 has 15 amino acids. Germline values: CDR1 SGDLS, CDR2 YYNGEE. The V end was cut by 0 bases, the J end by 5 bases, with 14 bases between. DNA of the CDR3: TGTGCCAGCAGCGTAGGGCGGGGGAGCGTTACTGAAGCTTTCTTT. This translates into CASSVGRGSVTEAFF.

About this clonotype itself: This sequence may be a read error, since a much larger clone differs from it by one base. The rearrangement uses TRBV20-1 and TRBJ2-3; D unclear. Germline V gives CDR1 DFQATT, CDR2 SNEGSKA (reference sequence). Trimming left V 3 bases short and J 3 bases short, with 13 bases between. This CDR3 comprises 14 residues. As DNA, the CDR3 is TGCAGTGCTAGGCCACGAGCTACGACAGATACGCAGTATTTT. Its translation is CSARPRATTDTQYF.

The chain couples TRBV12-3 or TRBV12-4 to TRBJ2-5, with D uncertain. V was pared by 6 bases and J by 11 bases, with 22 bases between. The CDR3 covers 14 residues. The CDR3 sequence is CASRATFYYNEQYF. DNA of the CDR3: TGTGCCAGCAGGGCGACATTCTACTACAATGAGCAGTACTTC.

This clonotype was seen a few times. The genes are TRBV24-1 and TRBJ2-1; D is possibly TRBD2 (5 bases). The CDR3 is made up of 17 amino acids. V was cut by 1 base and J by 1 base, with 13 bases left in between. Looked up from germline, CDR1 is KGHDR and CDR2 is SFDVKD. The CDR3 region is CATSDLRLPPSYNEQFF. CDR3 bases: TGTGCCACCAGTGATTTAAGACTACCCCCGTCCTACAATGAGCAGTTCTTC.

This clonotype was observed a few times. The rearrangement uses TRBV30 and TRBJ2-1; 11 bases line up with TRBD2. This CDR3 contains 15 residues. The germline V gene encodes CDR1 GTSNPN and CDR2 SVGIG (reference sequence). The V and J ends lost 2 bases and 6 bases, in that order; junction bases with no gene match: 6. For the CDR3, the DNA is TGTGCCTGGAGTCGCGGGACTAGCGGCTTCAATGAGCAGTTCTTC. Translated, it gives CAWSRGTSGFNEQFF. Complete variable domain (other parts from reference TRBV30 and TRBJ2-1): SQTIHQWPATLVQPVGSPLSLECTVEGTSNPNLYWYRQAAGRGLQLLFYSVGIGQISSEVPQNLSASRPQDRQFILSSKKLLLSDSGFYLCAWSRGTSGFNEQFFGPGTRLTVL.

Many counts were recorded for this clonotype. The chain employs TRBV7-2 and TRBJ2-7, with D perhaps matching TRBD1 (5 bases). Trimming left V 0 bases short and J 3 bases short, with 12 bases between. Germline lookup yields CDR1 SGHTA and CDR2 FQGNSA. The CDR3 loop spans 15 amino acids. The CDR3 sequence: CASSLASAGLYEQYF. CDR3 coding DNA: TGTGCCAGCAGCTTAGCGTCGGCAGGGCTCTACGAGCAGTACTTC.

This clonotype was detected a few times. The rearrangement uses TRBV5-1 and TRBJ2-5; D could derive from TRBD1 or TRBD2 (5 bases each). The CDR3 runs to 15 residues. The germline V gene has CDR1 SGHRS and CDR2 YFSETQ. Trimming removed 5 bases from V and 3 bases from J, with 17 bases in between. CDR3 in DNA: TGCGCCAGCAGACCCGCCGGGGCCTCTAAAGAGACCCAGTACTTC. Translation gives CASRPAGASKETQYF.

The V call is TRBV2, the J call TRBJ2-1; D unclear. The length of the CDR3 is 14 residues. CDR1 is SNHLY, CDR2 FYNNEI, per germline. V was trimmed by 10 bases and J by 0 bases, leaving 13 bases between them. DNA for the CDR3: TGTGCCACCAGAAGGACGAGCTCCTACAATGAGCAGTTCTTC. This sequence encodes CATRRTSSYNEQFF. Full variable domain (rest looked up from reference TRBV2 and TRBJ2-1): EPEVTQTPSHQVTQMGQEVILRCVPISNHLYFYWYRQILGQKVEFLVSFYNNEISEKSEIFDDQFSVERPDGSNFTLKIRSTKLEDSAMYFCATRRTSSYNEQFFGPGTRLTVL.

This clonotype was recorded many times. The chain combines TRBV7-2 with TRBJ2-1; 14 nucleotides agree with TRBD2. The germline V gene has CDR1 SGHTA and CDR2 FQGNSA. Unmatched junction bases numbered 6, after V lost 1 base and J lost 4 bases. This CDR3 has 18 residues. The CDR3 is CASSLEGTSGRYYNEQFF. CDR3 nucleotides: TGTGCCAGCAGCTTAGAGGGGACTAGCGGGAGATATTACAATGAGCAGTTCTTC.

This clonotype occurred a few times. J is TRBJ2-7 and V is TRBV28; D may be TRBD1 or TRBD2 (5 bases each). The CDR3 contains 14 residues. The V gene's germline CDR1 is MDHEN and CDR2 SYDVKM. Trimming removed 3 bases from V and 1 base from J, with 10 bases in between. Here the CDR3 reads CASSFVGDSYEQYF. CDR3 nucleotide sequence: TGTGCCAGCAGTTTCGTGGGGGATTCCTACGAGCAGTACTTC.

The chain uses TRBV5-1 and TRBJ2-7, with D unclear. The V gene's germline CDR1 is SGHRS and CDR2 YFSETQ. V lost 2 bases and J 2 bases, leaving 14 bases between the germline ends. The CDR3 extends over 15 amino acids. The CDR3 nucleotides read TGCGCCAGCAGCTTTGGTATCCTAGGTGCCTACGAGCAGTACTTC. This codes for CASSFGILGAYEQYF. Using reference TRBV5-1 and TRBJ2-7 for the parts outside the CDR3, the full variable domain is KAGVTQTPRYLIKTRGQQVTLSCSPISGHRSVSWYQQTPGQGLQFLFEYFSETQRNKGNFPGRFSGRQFSNSRSEMNVSTLELGDSALYLCASSFGILGAYEQYFGPGTRLTVT.

The CDR3 DNA sequence: TGTGCCAGCAGCCAAGATAAGGGGGGGGGATATAGCAATCAGCCCCAGCATTTT. Encoded protein: CASSQDKGGGYSNQPQHF. This rearrangement joins TRBV3-1 to TRBJ1-5, with a possible D match to TRBD1 (6 bases). The V and J ends lost 0 bases and 0 bases respectively, with 15 bases between them. The CDR3 covers 18 residues. Germline V lookup: CDR1 LGHDT, CDR2 YNNKEL (reference sequence).

A note on this clonotype: A much larger clone differs from this one at a single base, so this may be a read error. The CDR3 nucleotides are TGTGCCAACGCCTATGAGGCCTATAAGTCACCCCTCCACTTT. Translation gives CANAYEAYKSPLHF. The chain has TRBV2 and TRBJ1-6; the D is unclear. The CDR3 sequence is 14 residues long. Germline values: CDR1 SNHLY, CDR2 FYNNEI. The entire variable domain, with the rest obtained from reference TRBV2 and TRBJ1-6, is as follows: EPEVTQTPSHQVTQMGQEVILRCVPISNHLYFYWYRQILGQKVEFLVSFYNNEISEKSEIFDDQFSVERPDGSNFTLKIRSTKLEDSAMYFCANAYEAYKSPLHFGNGTRLTVT.

This chain uses TRBV7-2 with TRBJ2-3; 9 nucleotides line up with TRBD2. Germline V gives CDR1 SGHTA, CDR2 FQGNSA. This CDR3 has 17 residues. Losses at the gene ends were 2 bases for V and 4 bases for J; bases not matched to a gene: 10. DNA for the CDR3: TGTGCCAGCAGCTTAAGGGGAGTAGCGGGAGTACCAGATACGCAGTATTTT. This codes for CASSLRGVAGVPDTQYF. The variable domain in full, completed from reference TRBV7-2 and TRBJ2-3, reads GAGVSQSPSNKVTEKGKDVELRCDPISGHTALYWYRQSLGQGLEFLIYFQGNSAPDKSGLPSDRFSAERTGGSVSTLTIQRTQQEDSAVYLCASSLRGVAGVPDTQYFGPGTRLTVL.

A few counts support this clonotype. J is TRBJ1-4 and V is TRBV5-7, with D maybe TRBD1 (6 bases). TRBV5-7 is designated an ORF whose function remains uncertain. This CDR3 is 16 amino acids long. The V gene lost 4 bases and the J gene lost 11 bases, with 24 bases spanning the gap. The CDR3 is CASSPHWTACEWKLFF. CDR3 bases: TGTGCCAGCAGCCCGCATTGGACAGCTTGCGAGTGGAAACTGTTTTTT.

V usage is TRBV27 and J usage is TRBJ2-1, with TRBD2 matching over 7 bases. Germline V lookup: CDR1 MNHEY, CDR2 SMNVEV (reference sequence). The V gene end was trimmed by 6 bases and the J gene end by 13 bases; junction bases not matched to a gene: 18. CDR3 size: 15 residues. This CDR3 is CASSRDTGGLETQFF. CDR3 sequence (DNA): TGTGCCAGCAGCCGTGACACGGGGGGTCTAGAGACCCAGTTCTTC.

The chain recombines TRBV20-1 with TRBJ2-5; 9 nucleotides match TRBD2. The CDR3 is made up of 17 amino acids. Germline V gene data show CDR1 as DFQATT and CDR2 as SNEGSKA (reference sequence). Unmatched junction bases numbered 10, after V lost 1 base and J lost 1 base. The CDR3: CSARVFGLATIQETQYF. The CDR3 bases are TGCAGTGCTAGAGTTTTCGGACTAGCGACCATCCAAGAGACCCAGTACTTC.

The V call is TRBV27, the J call TRBJ2-5; 8 bases agree with TRBD2. Trimming took 5 bases from V and 11 from J; bases not matched to a gene: 13. This CDR3 region has 14 residues. Germline V gene sequence: CDR1 MNHEY, CDR2 SMNVEV (reference sequence). CDR3 region: CASSLSLKAGEQYF. The CDR3 coding sequence is TGTGCCAGCAGTCTCAGTCTTAAAGCGGGGGAGCAGTACTTC.

The chain has TRBV20-1 and TRBJ2-7; 10 positions match TRBD1. Germline assignment: CDR1 DFQATT and CDR2 SNEGSKA (reference sequence). This CDR3 is 17 amino acids long. The V segment lost 1 base and the J segment 4 bases; nucleotides outside the gene matches: 13. CDR3 DNA sequence: TGCAGTGCTAGAGCTACCACGCCGGGACAGGGGACTTACGAGCAGTACTTC. This encodes CSARATTPGQGTYEQYF.

V and J are TRBV20-1 and TRBJ1-1, with no clear D. V was clipped by 3 bases and J by 0 bases, with 14 bases between them. Germline values: CDR1 DFQATT, CDR2 SNEGSKA (reference sequence). The CDR3 has 15 amino acids. In DNA form, the CDR3 reads TGCAGTGCTAGCGTCCCGGGTCCCATGAACACTGAAGCTTTCTTT. Translated: CSASVPGPMNTEAFF.

This clonotype has a handful of counts. The chain uses TRBV28 and TRBJ2-1, with D unresolved. The CDR3 covers 19 residues. The V end lost 2 bases, the J end lost 1 base, and 21 bases lay between the germline ends. CDR1 is MDHEN and CDR2 is SYDVKM in the germline V gene. The CDR3 nucleotides read TGTGCCAGCAGTTTACCCGGACCCTCGATGGGATGGTCCTACAATGAGCAGTTCTTC. Amino acid sequence: CASSLPGPSMGWSYNEQFF. Based on the CDR3 plus reference TRBV28 and TRBJ2-1, the full variable domain is DVKVTQSSRYLVKRTGEKVFLECVQDMDHENMFWYRQDPGLGLRLIYFSYDVKMKEKGDIPEGYSVSREKKERFSLILESASTNQTSMYLCASSLPGPSMGWSYNEQFFGPGTRLTVL.

This clonotype was recorded many times. This chain joins TRBV29-1 and TRBJ2-7; the D gene is possibly TRBD1 (5 bases). V shed 2 bases and J shed 6 bases, with 11 bases lying between them. The CDR3 runs to 12 residues. CDR1 and CDR2 (germline): SQVTM, ANQGSEA. This chain's CDR3 is CSVEKGRSEQYF. The CDR3 DNA reads as TGCAGCGTTGAAAAGGGGCGTTCCGAGCAGTACTTC.

The chain links TRBV7-2 to TRBJ1-5, with a possible D match to TRBD1 (5 bases). This CDR3 has 14 residues. Per germline, CDR1 SGHTA and CDR2 FQGNSA. The V and J ends lost 2 bases and 6 bases respectively, with 11 bases between them. The CDR3 region is CASSLNQGSQPQHF. For the CDR3, the DNA is TGTGCCAGCAGCTTAAACCAGGGTAGTCAGCCCCAGCATTTT.

This clonotype has only a few counts. V and J are TRBV11-3 and TRBJ2-4; weak D call: TRBD1 (5 bases). The CDR3 loop spans 12 amino acids. Germline CDR1 SGHNT, CDR2 YENEEA. Trimming left V 5 bases short and J 5 bases short, with 7 bases between. The CDR3 region is CASSGAENIQYF. As DNA, the CDR3 is TGTGCCAGCAGCGGGGCTGAAAACATTCAGTACTTC.

This clonotype has at least ten counts. The chain uses TRBV18 and TRBJ2-7; TRBD1 matches 8 bases. V dropped 8 bases and J dropped 2; count of bases not matched to a gene: 8. The length of the CDR3 is 14 residues. Germline assignment: CDR1 KGHSH and CDR2 LQKENI. The CDR3 sequence: CASSPDRGPYEQYF. CDR3 nucleotides: TGTGCCAGCAGCCCAGACAGGGGCCCCTACGAGCAGTACTTC.